These 13 T cell receptor beta chains came from one sample sequenced in a study of blood T cell repertoires in COVID-19. Sequencing used immunoSEQ multiplex PCR; TCRdb keeps in-frame clones, though not all of them. The top ten hold under 15% of the sample, which has 130,000 to 150,000 clones, 80% seen once. The sample consisted of peripheral blood. Source of these receptors: a man aged 55 to 70 with active or convalescent COVID-19.

V usage is TRBV6-5 and J usage is TRBJ2-3, with D tentatively TRBD2 (6 bases). The CDR3 has 14 amino acids. Between the trimmed V and J ends, which lost 0 bases and 6 bases, there was a span of 10 bases. Germline CDR1 is MNHEY and CDR2 is SVGAGI. The CDR3 protein is CASSYSGGYDTQYF. In DNA form, the CDR3 reads TGTGCCAGCAGTTACTCGGGAGGTTATGATACGCAGTATTTT.

The V call is TRBV6-5, the J call TRBJ1-1; 9 nucleotides align to TRBD1. The CDR3 is made up of 13 amino acids. CDR1 is MNHEY and CDR2 is SVGAGI in the germline V gene. J was trimmed by 6 bases and V by 6 bases; bases with no gene match: 5. The CDR3 DNA sequence: TGTGCCAGCAGACAGGGGGCGGGAGCTGAAGCTTTCTTT. Translated: CASRQGAGAEAFF.

The chain uses TRBV30 and TRBJ1-3; D unresolved. Germline-derived CDR1 and CDR2 are GTSNPN and SVGIG (reference sequence). The V gene lost 2 bases and the J gene lost 4 bases, with 12 bases spanning the gap. There are 14 residues in the CDR3. In nucleotides, the CDR3 is TGTGCCTGGAGTCCCGGCAGCGGCGGAAACACCATATATTTT. This codes for CAWSPGSGGNTIYF.

The chain couples TRBV28 to TRBJ1-2; D remains ambiguous. Trimming cost V 4 bases and J 4 bases, with 10 bases left between them. Germline V lookup: CDR1 MDHEN, CDR2 SYDVKM. The CDR3 extends over 13 amino acids. The CDR3 reads CASSSSISYGYTF. The DNA for the CDR3 is TGTGCCAGCAGTTCTTCTATTTCCTATGGCTACACCTTC.

The chain couples TRBV28 to TRBJ2-5, with D possibly matching TRBD1 (5 bases). The ends were cut back, 10 bases at V and 5 bases at J, with 20 bases in the middle. The germline gives CDR1 MDHEN, CDR2 SYDVKM. The CDR3 runs to 14 residues. CDR3 amino acids: CATARVGAAETQYF. CDR3 DNA: TGTGCCACCGCCCGGGTTGGGGCAGCGGAGACCCAGTACTTC.

V and J are TRBV6-2 or TRBV6-3 and TRBJ2-1; D is unclear. The V gene's germline CDR1 is MNHEY and CDR2 SVGEGT. This CDR3 spans 15 amino acids. V was cut by 3 bases and J by 6 bases, with 15 bases left in between. This CDR3 is CASSYRNRVINEQFF. The CDR3 DNA is TGTGCCAGCAGTTATAGGAATCGGGTTATCAATGAGCAGTTCTTC.

CDR3 sequence: CASSISRDTQYF. Written as DNA, the CDR3 is TGTGCCAGTAGTATTTCGAGAGATACGCAGTATTTT. This chain joins TRBV19 and TRBJ2-3; no clear D gene. Germline CDR1 LNHDA, CDR2 SQIVND (reference sequence). V lost 3 bases, J lost 5 bases, and 6 bases lay in between. The CDR3 is made up of 12 amino acids.

The rearrangement joins TRBV25-1 to TRBJ2-3, with D uncertain. Deletions cut 3 bases from V and 4 bases from J, with 8 bases between. Germline CDR1 reads MGHDK; CDR2 reads SYGVNS. The CDR3 runs 13 residues. The CDR3 loop reads CASSEVAADTQYF. The DNA for the CDR3 is TGTGCCAGCAGTGAGGTAGCCGCAGATACGCAGTATTTT.

J is TRBJ2-7 and V is TRBV7-8, with 10 bases that match TRBD2. Germline V CDR1 and CDR2: SGHVS, FQNEAQ. V trimming: 5 bases; J trimming: 3 bases; junction bases outside the gene matches: 4. There are 14 residues in the CDR3. The CDR3 sequence: CASSPRTSGYEQYF. The DNA for the CDR3 is TGTGCCAGCAGCCCAAGGACTAGCGGCTACGAGCAGTACTTC.

The chain employs TRBV13 and TRBJ2-7; 7 nucleotides align to TRBD1. J lost 0 bases, V lost 0 bases, and 2 bases had no gene match. This CDR3 has 15 amino acids. Germline V gene lookup returns CDR1 PRHDT and CDR2 FYEKMQ (reference sequence). The CDR3 DNA reads as TGTGCCAGCAGCTTAGGGACAGGGAGCTCCTACGAGCAGTACTTC. Amino acid sequence: CASSLGTGSSYEQYF.

This clone was seen only once. The V and J genes are TRBV19 and TRBJ2-1; 12 bases fit TRBD2. Germline V gene sequence: CDR1 LNHDA, CDR2 SQIVND (reference sequence). The CDR3 runs 15 residues. The V and J ends lost 5 bases and 3 bases, in that order; junction bases with no gene match: 2. Here the CDR3 reads CASSPGLAGYNEQFF. DNA for the CDR3: TGTGCCAGTAGTCCGGGACTAGCGGGCTACAATGAGCAGTTCTTC.

This chain links TRBV5-5 with TRBJ1-1; 7 bases match TRBD1. Per the germline V gene, CDR1 is SGHKS and CDR2 is YYEKEE (reference sequence). This CDR3 contains 14 residues. V shed 2 bases and J 1 base; nucleotides not matched to a gene: 2. CDR3 sequence reads: CASSFGQANTEAFF. The CDR3 DNA reads as TGTGCCAGCAGCTTTGGACAGGCGAACACTGAAGCTTTCTTT.

The V call is TRBV18, the J call TRBJ1-1; tentative D call: TRBD1 (5 bases). The CDR3 loop spans 16 amino acids. Germline CDR1 and CDR2: KGHSH and LQKENI. Trimming removed 6 bases at V and 4 bases at J, with 21 bases between. The CDR3 is CASSQRGSSRGTEAFF. In DNA form, the CDR3 reads TGTGCCAGCTCTCAACGGGGGAGCTCGCGCGGCACTGAAGCTTTCTTT.